A single sample gave rise to the 13 T cell receptor beta chains below, sequenced in a study of blood T cell repertoires in COVID-19. Clones were read by immunoSEQ multiplex PCR, and TCRdb kept only the in-frame ones, dropping some. This sample has about 240,000 clones, with around three quarters found just once. The sample was peripheral blood. The origin of the receptors is a woman older than 75 with acute or convalescent COVID-19.

This chain uses TRBV5-5 with TRBJ1-5; D remains unclear. Deletions cut 0 bases from V and 0 bases from J, with 13 bases between. CDR3 size: 17 residues. Germline V gene lookup returns CDR1 SGHKS and CDR2 YYEKEE (reference sequence). DNA of the CDR3: TGTGCCAGCAGCTTGGATACAGTTCTTTATAGCAATCAGCCCCAGCATTTT. Translation gives CASSLDTVLYSNQPQHF.

In its sample, this clone was seen a few times. The J gene is TRBJ2-1, the V gene TRBV2; D might be TRBD2 (6 bases). CDR1 is SNHLY and CDR2 is FYNNEI in the germline V gene. CDR3 length: 14 residues. V was trimmed by 7 bases and J by 5 bases, leaving 15 bases between them. The CDR3 DNA follows: TGTGCCAGCACAGCCGGGACTTACAACAATGAGCAGTTCTTC. Translated, it gives CASTAGTYNNEQFF.

The chain joins TRBV4-1 to TRBJ2-3, with 9 bases lining up with TRBD2. Germline values: CDR1 MGHRA, CDR2 YSYEKL. This CDR3 comprises 17 residues. V was pared by 0 bases and J by 5 bases, with 9 bases of the junction left unmatched. As DNA, the CDR3 is TGCGCCAGCAGCCAAGATTCCACTAGCGGGTTCATAGATACGCAGTATTTT. Amino acid sequence: CASSQDSTSGFIDTQYF.

The rearrangement uses TRBV25-1 and TRBJ1-1; 7 bases line up with TRBD1. The CDR3 length is 14 residues. From germline, CDR1 is MGHDK and CDR2 SYGVNS. The V and J ends lost 6 bases and 2 bases, in that order; junction bases with no gene match: 6. CDR3 loop: CASSTRDSNTEAFF. CDR3 in DNA: TGTGCCAGCAGCACACGGGACAGCAACACTGAAGCTTTCTTT.

In this sample, this clone turned up a few times. This chain connects TRBV21-1 to TRBJ1-2. TRBV21-1 corresponds to a pseudogene. The CDR3 loop spans 16 amino acids. The CDR3: CASSKQLKSTGDGYTF. In DNA, the CDR3 is TGTGCCAGCAGCAAGCAACTTAAATCCACCGGGGATGGCTACACCTTC.

The rearrangement joins TRBV5-6 to TRBJ2-3, with D possibly matching TRBD2 (5 bases). This CDR3 spans 16 amino acids. Germline CDR1 SGHDT, CDR2 YYEEEE. V was shortened by 1 base and J by 6 bases, with 18 bases between the two germline ends. CDR3 sequence reads: CASSLFGGSGADTQYF. CDR3 coding DNA: TGTGCCAGCAGCTTGTTTGGTGGGAGCGGCGCCGATACGCAGTATTTT.

The rearrangement uses TRBV5-5 and TRBJ1-2; no reliable D call. The V and J ends lost 0 bases and 4 bases respectively, with 10 bases between them. CDR1 is SGHKS, CDR2 YYEKEE, per germline (reference sequence). CDR3 length: 14 amino acids. The CDR3 reads CASSLVPDSYGYTF. The DNA for the CDR3 is TGTGCCAGCAGCTTGGTCCCCGACTCCTATGGCTACACCTTC.

This chain joins TRBV10-3 and TRBJ2-7; D possibly corresponds to TRBD2 (6 bases). Trimming cost V 6 bases and J 3 bases, with 21 bases left between them. The germline V gene has CDR1 ENHRY and CDR2 SYGVKD. The CDR3 is 16 residues long. CDR3 residues: CAISRDSPEGGYEQYF. The CDR3 DNA reads as TGTGCCATCAGCCGGGACTCACCCGAGGGTGGCTACGAGCAGTACTTC.

This rearrangement joins TRBV5-1 to TRBJ2-3; TRBD1 matches at 7 bases. V lost 4 bases, J lost 2 bases, and 10 bases stayed unmatched. Germline assignment: CDR1 SGHRS and CDR2 YFSETQ. The CDR3 spans 16 residues. The CDR3, as DNA: TGCGCCAGCAGCCCCTCAACGGACAGGCTCACAGATACGCAGTATTTT. This sequence encodes CASSPSTDRLTDTQYF.

This rearrangement joins TRBV28 to TRBJ1-1; tentative D call: TRBD1 (5 bases). The CDR3 extends over 14 amino acids. Germline CDR1 reads MDHEN; CDR2 reads SYDVKM. Between the trimmed V and J ends, which lost 2 bases and 1 base, there was a span of 8 bases. The CDR3 coding sequence is TGTGCCAGCAGTTTAGGCCAGGGGAACACTGAAGCTTTCTTT. The encoded protein is CASSLGQGNTEAFF.

This clone appeared a single time. The rearrangement links TRBV6-4 to TRBJ1-4; 10 bases are shared with TRBD1. This CDR3 has 16 residues. The germline gives CDR1 MRHNA, CDR2 SNTAGT. Trimming removed 2 bases from V and 6 bases from J; junction bases left unmatched: 6. The CDR3 region is CASSDTWGQGHEKLFF. The CDR3, as DNA: TGTGCCAGCAGTGACACCTGGGGACAGGGGCATGAAAAACTGTTTTTT.

The chain links TRBV10-3 to TRBJ2-5; the match to TRBD2 covers 7 bases. With V trimmed by 4 bases and J by 4 bases, 3 bases remained unmatched. The CDR3 is 13 amino acids. Per germline, CDR1 ENHRY and CDR2 SYGVKD. The DNA of the CDR3 is TGTGCCATCAGTGCGGGGGGTTTAGAGACCCAGTACTTC. Protein sequence: CAISAGGLETQYF.

The genes are TRBV2 and TRBJ1-1; a possible D gene is TRBD1 (5 bases). The V end lost 3 bases, the J end lost 3 bases, and 11 bases lay between the germline ends. Germline CDR1 SNHLY, CDR2 FYNNEI. The CDR3 spans 14 residues. CDR3 nucleotide sequence: TGTGCCAGCAGTGAGCAGGGCGTGTACACTGAAGCTTTCTTT. Residues: CASSEQGVYTEAFF.